This TCR beta chain was recorded in a study of T cells in Graves' hyperthyroidism and ophthalmopathy. Findings and limits, study-wide: Ophthalmopathy was predicted by the model a median of about 6.7 months ahead of onset.

This CDR3 has 16 residues. Germline values: CDR1 SGHAT, CDR2 FQNNGV. Trimming stripped 1 base from V and 7 bases from J, with 17 bases between. The CDR3 regions of TCR beta were amplified from RNA transcripts. Carried out on the TCR CDR3, a first-round RT-PCR used the HTBI primer set. Each CDR3 protein is one row after TCRdb ran MiXCR on the multiplex PCR reads. The sample shows about 250,000 distinct CDR3 sequences, 24% of them seen only once. Turning to this clonotype: Its antigen is undetermined.

What was sequenced was blood. J is TRBJ1-5 and V is TRBV11-2, with D unclear. This receptor was obtained from a woman aged 40-49 years with Graves' ophthalmopathy. For the CDR3, the DNA is TGTGCCAGCAGCTTAGTGGACGTCGGGATCGGCCAGCCCCAGCATTTT. Protein: CASSLVDVGIGQPQHF.